These 24 T cell receptor beta chains were sequenced from one sample in a study of blood T cell repertoires in COVID-19. Repertoires were generated with immunoSEQ multiplex PCR, while TCRdb's copy carries only in-frame clones and drops some. The repertoire holds fewer than 250,000 clones, with 70% to 85% as singletons. Specimen: peripheral blood. The source is a woman aged 45-65 years with acute or convalescent COVID-19.

A single count supports this clone. The rearrangement links TRBV11-3 to TRBJ2-5; D not certain. This CDR3 comprises 14 residues. Per the germline V gene, CDR1 is SGHNT and CDR2 is YENEEA. The V gene lost 1 base and the J gene lost 2 bases, with 8 bases spanning the gap. The CDR3 DNA sequence: TGTGCCAGCAGCTTAGGGGCTAATCAAGAGACCCAGTACTTC. It specifies CASSLGANQETQYF.

This chain joins TRBV27 and TRBJ2-7, with TRBD2 as a possible D gene (7 bases). The CDR3 runs 16 residues. Germline V gene data show CDR1 as MNHEY and CDR2 as SMNVEV (reference sequence). V was pared by 4 bases and J by 3 bases, with 19 bases between. In nucleotides, the CDR3 is TGTGCCAGCAGTTCCCACGCGAGGGGGAGGGGCTACGAGCAGTACTTC. It is translated as CASSSHARGRGYEQYF.

V usage is TRBV7-2 and J usage is TRBJ2-3, with 9 bases aligning to TRBD1. The CDR3 length is 17 residues. Germline V gene sequence: CDR1 SGHTA, CDR2 FQGNSA. V lost 5 bases, J lost 5 bases, and 14 bases stayed unmatched. The CDR3 region is CASSPIHYRGRKDTQYF. CDR3 DNA: TGTGCCAGCAGCCCGATACATTACAGGGGGCGAAAAGATACGCAGTATTTT.

The chain carries TRBV30 and TRBJ1-2; no clear D gene. The CDR3 has 13 amino acids. Germline-derived CDR1 and CDR2 are GTSNPN and SVGIG (reference sequence). The V end lost 0 bases, the J end lost 3 bases, and 8 bases lay between the germline ends. The CDR3 DNA is TGTGCCTGGAGTGTTGCGGCGCACTATGGCTACACCTTC. Amino acids: CAWSVAAHYGYTF.

J is TRBJ1-2 and V is TRBV30; D not resolved. CDR3 size: 11 residues. Per the germline V gene, CDR1 is GTSNPN and CDR2 is SVGIG (reference sequence). The V end was cut by 0 bases, the J end by 10 bases, with 9 bases between. As DNA, the CDR3 is TGTGCCTGGAGTGTACAGCTCGACTACACCTTC. Translated: CAWSVQLDYTF.

A few counts support this clone. The chain has TRBV30 and TRBJ1-2, with 11 positions matching TRBD1. The CDR3 has 16 residues. V lost 3 bases, J lost 3 bases, and 9 bases stayed unmatched. Germline CDR1 GTSNPN, CDR2 SVGIG (reference sequence). CDR3 amino acids: CAWSGGQGAYYYGYTF. The CDR3 DNA is TGTGCCTGGAGCGGCGGACAGGGGGCCTATTACTATGGCTACACCTTC.

CDR3 coding DNA: TGTGCCAGTAGTATCACAGGGGACGGAAACACCATATATTTT. This encodes CASSITGDGNTIYF. The V and J genes are TRBV19 and TRBJ1-3, with 7 bases identical to TRBD1. The CDR3 loop spans 14 amino acids. Germline assignment: CDR1 LNHDA and CDR2 SQIVND (reference sequence). The trim removed 3 bases at V and 4 bases at J, leaving 3 bases unmatched.

This clone came up a few times. Other DNA sequences in the sample encode the same CDR3. The chain has TRBV5-1 and TRBJ2-7; tentatively, D is TRBD2 (5 bases). This CDR3 spans 14 amino acids. CDR1 and CDR2 from the germline V gene are SGHRS and YFSETQ. Trimming took off 0 bases at V and 0 bases at J, with 7 bases between the two ends. CDR3 coding DNA: TGCGCCAGCAGCTTGGGAGGGTTCTCCTACGAGCAGTACTTC. This encodes CASSLGGFSYEQYF.

Worth noting for this clone: The same CDR3 is also encoded by other DNA sequences in this sample. This sequence joins TRBV7-2 and TRBJ1-1; D possibly corresponds to TRBD1 (6 bases). The CDR3 sequence is 15 residues long. V dropped 5 bases and J dropped 0 bases, with 13 bases sitting between them. The germline gives CDR1 SGHTA, CDR2 FQGNSA. CDR3 nucleotides: TGTGCCAGCAGCCCGGACAGATTTATGAACACTGAAGCTTTCTTT. Protein: CASSPDRFMNTEAFF.

The chain carries TRBV6-5 and TRBJ2-5, with D tentatively TRBD2 (5 bases). Trimming pared 2 bases from V and 5 bases from J, leaving 12 bases between. This CDR3 is 14 amino acids long. CDR1 is MNHEY and CDR2 is SVGAGI in the germline V gene. The CDR3 coding sequence is TGTGCCAGCAGTTACACTTGGACGGGGGAGACCCAGTACTTC. Its translation: CASSYTWTGETQYF.

V and J are TRBV6-6 and TRBJ1-1; TRBD1 matches at 9 bases. The V gene end was trimmed by 7 bases and the J gene end by 0 bases; junction bases not matched to a gene: 9. This CDR3 has 16 amino acids. Germline CDR1 MNHNY, CDR2 SVGAGI (reference sequence). The CDR3 coding sequence is TGTGCCAGCACCCCTAGGACAGGGGCTCTGAACACTGAAGCTTTCTTT. Its protein is CASTPRTGALNTEAFF.

The genes are TRBV10-3 and TRBJ2-7; 7 bases map to TRBD1. Germline CDR1 reads ENHRY; CDR2 reads SYGVKD. J gave up 3 bases and V 3 bases, and 5 bases lay outside the gene matches. This CDR3 has 14 amino acids. The CDR3 nucleotides read TGTGCCATCAGTGAAGGGGGCTCGAACTACGAGCAGTACTTC. Translated, it gives CAISEGGSNYEQYF.

The V gene is TRBV6-5, the J gene TRBJ1-2; D is unclear. The V gene's germline CDR1 is MNHEY and CDR2 SVGAGI. The CDR3 runs to 11 residues. Trimming took 8 bases from V and 6 from J, leaving 10 bases between them. Here the CDR3 DNA reads TGTGCCAGCGAGGTCCTGGATGGCTACACCTTC. It translates to CASEVLDGYTF.

The V and J genes are TRBV5-1 and TRBJ2-3; TRBD2 agrees at 11 bases. CDR1 and CDR2 (germline): SGHRS, YFSETQ. J was trimmed by 1 base and V by 4 bases; bases with no gene match: 8. This CDR3 comprises 17 residues. The CDR3 is CASSGVTSGGGTDTQYF. CDR3 in DNA: TGCGCCAGCAGCGGCGTTACTAGCGGGGGCGGCACAGATACGCAGTATTTT.

The chain is built from TRBV7-8 and TRBJ2-3; 7 bases fit TRBD2. V lost 4 bases, J lost 5 bases, and 27 bases stayed unmatched. Germline loops: CDR1 SGHVS, CDR2 FQNEAQ. This CDR3 has 21 amino acids. The CDR3 sequence: CASSSELQPWSGPSGGDTQYF. The CDR3 DNA follows: TGTGCCAGCAGCTCCGAACTTCAGCCCTGGTCGGGACCCTCGGGGGGAGATACGCAGTATTTT. Combining the CDR3 with reference TRBV7-8 and TRBJ2-3 gives the whole variable domain GAGVSQSPRYKVAKRGQDVALRCDPISGHVSLFWYQQALGQGPEFLTYFQNEAQLDKSGLPSDRFFAERPEGSVSTLKIQRTQQEDSAVYLCASSSELQPWSGPSGGDTQYFGPGTRLTVL.

The rearrangement uses TRBV18 and TRBJ2-7; 7 bases line up with TRBD2. The V and J ends lost 8 bases and 4 bases, in that order; junction bases with no gene match: 8. CDR3 length: 13 amino acids. Germline CDR1 is KGHSH and CDR2 is LQKENI. Here the CDR3 reads CASVLAEGYEQYF. For the CDR3, the DNA is TGTGCCAGCGTCCTAGCGGAGGGGTACGAGCAGTACTTC.

The V call is TRBV6-1, the J call TRBJ2-7; TRBD1 matches 9 bases. This CDR3 spans 16 amino acids. J gave up 2 bases and V 4 bases, and 9 bases lay outside the gene matches. Germline V gene sequence: CDR1 MNHNS, CDR2 SASEGT. The CDR3 DNA follows: TGTGCCAGCAGTGCCTATCCGGGACAGGGAGCCTACGAGCAGTACTTC. Translation gives CASSAYPGQGAYEQYF.

The chain links TRBV3-1 (or the pseudogene TRBV3-2) to TRBJ1-1; D uncertain. The germline V gene encodes CDR1 LGHDT and CDR2 YNNKEL (reference sequence). This CDR3 comprises 11 residues. V lost 5 bases and J lost 8, with 9 bases in between. CDR3 in amino acids: CASSDSREAFF. CDR3 nucleotides: TGTGCCAGCAGCGATTCGAGGGAAGCTTTCTTT.

The chain has TRBV19 and TRBJ2-7; D is uncertain. The V and J ends lost 4 bases and 1 base respectively, with 11 bases between them. From germline, CDR1 is LNHDA and CDR2 SQIVND (reference sequence). CDR3 size: 14 residues. For the CDR3, the DNA is TGTGCCAGTAGTACCGAGGTCCGTTCCTACGAGCAGTACTTC. Its translation is CASSTEVRSYEQYF.

This rearrangement joins TRBV6-2 or TRBV6-3 to TRBJ2-3; TRBD1 matches at 12 bases. There are 16 residues in the CDR3. Trimming at V came to 6 bases and at J to 2 bases, leaving 6 bases not matched to a gene. Looked up from germline, CDR1 is MNHEY and CDR2 is SVGEGT. CDR3 protein: CASSPGQGAYTDTQYF. CDR3 nucleotide sequence: TGTGCCAGCAGCCCGGGACAGGGGGCTTACACAGATACGCAGTATTTT.

This chain connects TRBV6-2 or TRBV6-3 to TRBJ2-5; tentative D call: TRBD1 (6 bases). The CDR3 has 14 amino acids. Per germline, CDR1 MNHEY and CDR2 SVGEGT. Trimming shortened V by 6 bases and J by 5 bases, and 16 bases separated the two germline ends. CDR3 protein: CASSTGSPEETQYF. The DNA of the CDR3 is TGTGCCAGCAGCACAGGGAGCCCAGAGGAGACCCAGTACTTC.

This sequence joins TRBV20-1 and TRBJ2-3; 7 nucleotides match TRBD2. Germline CDR1 and CDR2: DFQATT and SNEGSKA (reference sequence). CDR3 length: 16 residues. With V trimmed by 3 bases and J by 6 bases, 15 bases remained unmatched. The DNA of the CDR3 is TGCAGTGCTAGTGGGGCCATCGGGACTAATGCTGATACGCAGTATTTT. Its protein product is CSASGAIGTNADTQYF.

The genes are TRBV2 and TRBJ1-5, with a tentative D call TRBD1 (5 bases). This CDR3 has 14 amino acids. Trimming removed 3 bases at V and 3 bases at J, with 9 bases between. Germline CDR1 and CDR2: SNHLY and FYNNEI. CDR3 sequence (DNA): TGTGCCAGCAGTGATGACGGACACAATCAGCCCCAGCATTTT. As protein: CASSDDGHNQPQHF.

There are a few counts of this clone. The V call is TRBV7-2, the J call TRBJ2-7, with 7 bases fitting TRBD1. The length of the CDR3 is 16 residues. V was clipped by 4 bases and J by 9 bases; unmatched bases: 18. Germline values: CDR1 SGHTA, CDR2 FQGNSA. CDR3 amino acids: CASSSANPLGQPGQYF. CDR3 DNA: TGTGCCAGCAGCTCCGCCAACCCCCTGGGACAGCCGGGGCAGTACTTC.